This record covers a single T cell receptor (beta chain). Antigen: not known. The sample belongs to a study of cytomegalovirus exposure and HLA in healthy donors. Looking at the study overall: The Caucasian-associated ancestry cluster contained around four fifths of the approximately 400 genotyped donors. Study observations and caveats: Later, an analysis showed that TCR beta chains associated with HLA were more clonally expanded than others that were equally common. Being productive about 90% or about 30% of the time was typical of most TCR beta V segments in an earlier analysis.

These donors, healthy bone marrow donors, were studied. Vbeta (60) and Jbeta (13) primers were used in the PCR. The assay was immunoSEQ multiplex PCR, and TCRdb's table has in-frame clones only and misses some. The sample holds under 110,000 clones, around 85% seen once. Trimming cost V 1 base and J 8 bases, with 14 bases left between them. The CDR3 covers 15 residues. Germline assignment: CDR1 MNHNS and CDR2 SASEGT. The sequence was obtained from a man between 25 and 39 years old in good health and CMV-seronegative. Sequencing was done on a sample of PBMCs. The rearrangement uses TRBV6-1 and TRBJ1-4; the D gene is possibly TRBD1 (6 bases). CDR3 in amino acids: CASSEETGRREKLFF. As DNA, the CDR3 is TGTGCCAGCAGTGAAGAAACAGGGCGGCGGGAAAAACTGTTTTTT.